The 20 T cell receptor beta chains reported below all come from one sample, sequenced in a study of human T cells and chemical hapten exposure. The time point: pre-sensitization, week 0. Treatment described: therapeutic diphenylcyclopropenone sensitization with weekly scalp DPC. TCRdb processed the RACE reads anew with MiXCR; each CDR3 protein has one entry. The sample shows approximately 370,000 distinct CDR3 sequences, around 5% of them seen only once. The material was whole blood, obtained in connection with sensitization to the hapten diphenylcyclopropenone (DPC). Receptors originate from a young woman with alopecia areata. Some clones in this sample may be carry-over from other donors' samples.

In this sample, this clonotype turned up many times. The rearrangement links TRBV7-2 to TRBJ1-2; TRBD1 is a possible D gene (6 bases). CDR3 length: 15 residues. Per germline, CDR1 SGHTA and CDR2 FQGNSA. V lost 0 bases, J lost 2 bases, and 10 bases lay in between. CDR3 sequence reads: CASSLAPGANYGYTF. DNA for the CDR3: TGTGCCAGCAGCTTAGCCCCAGGGGCGAACTATGGCTACACCTTC.

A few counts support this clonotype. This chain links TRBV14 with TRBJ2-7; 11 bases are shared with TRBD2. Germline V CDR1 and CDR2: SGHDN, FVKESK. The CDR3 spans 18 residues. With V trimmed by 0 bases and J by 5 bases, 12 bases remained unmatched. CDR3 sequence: CASSQDPMVAGGPHEQYF. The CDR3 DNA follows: TGTGCCAGCAGCCAAGATCCTATGGTAGCGGGGGGGCCTCACGAGCAGTACTTC. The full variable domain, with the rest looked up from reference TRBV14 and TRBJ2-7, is EAGVTQFPSHSVIEKGQTVTLRCDPISGHDNLYWYRRVMGKEIKFLLHFVKESKQDESGMPNNRFLAERTGGTYSTLKVQPAELEDSGVYFCASSQDPMVAGGPHEQYFGPGTRLTVT.

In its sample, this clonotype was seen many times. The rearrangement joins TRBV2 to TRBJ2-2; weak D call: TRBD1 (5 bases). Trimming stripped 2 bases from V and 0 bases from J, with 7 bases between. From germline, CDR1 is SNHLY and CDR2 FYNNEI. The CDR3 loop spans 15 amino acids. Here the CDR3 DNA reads TGTGCCAGCAGTGAACAGGGAACGAACACCGGGGAGCTGTTTTTT. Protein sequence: CASSEQGTNTGELFF.

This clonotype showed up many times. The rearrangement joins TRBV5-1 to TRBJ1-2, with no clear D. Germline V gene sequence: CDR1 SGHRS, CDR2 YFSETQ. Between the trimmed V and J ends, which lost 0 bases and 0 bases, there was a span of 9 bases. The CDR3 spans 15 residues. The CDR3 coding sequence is TGCGCCAGCAGCTTGGACGCGGGAGCTAACTATGGCTACACCTTC. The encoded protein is CASSLDAGANYGYTF.

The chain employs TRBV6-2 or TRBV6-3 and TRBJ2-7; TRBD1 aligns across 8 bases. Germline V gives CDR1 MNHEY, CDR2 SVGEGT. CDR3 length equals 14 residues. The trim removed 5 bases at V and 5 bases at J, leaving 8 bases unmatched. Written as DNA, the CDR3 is TGTGCCAGCAGTCCCACAGGGGGATTCGACGAGCAGTACTTC. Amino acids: CASSPTGGFDEQYF.

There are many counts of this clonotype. The DNA of the CDR3 is TGTGCCAGCAGCTTGGAATCAACAGGGATTGGAGAGACCCAGTACTTC. This translates into CASSLESTGIGETQYF. V and J are TRBV5-4 and TRBJ2-5; D is possibly TRBD1 (6 bases). The V gene's germline CDR1 is SGHNT and CDR2 YYREEE (reference sequence). This CDR3 spans 16 amino acids. Trimming removed 0 bases from V and 4 bases from J, with 16 bases in between. The variable domain in full, with the rest retrieved from reference TRBV5-4 and TRBJ2-5, is ETGVTQSPTHLIKTRGQQVTLRCSSQSGHNTVSWYQQALGQGPQFIFQYYREEENGRGNFPPRFSGLQFPNYSSELNVNALELDDSALYLCASSLESTGIGETQYFGPGTRLLVL.

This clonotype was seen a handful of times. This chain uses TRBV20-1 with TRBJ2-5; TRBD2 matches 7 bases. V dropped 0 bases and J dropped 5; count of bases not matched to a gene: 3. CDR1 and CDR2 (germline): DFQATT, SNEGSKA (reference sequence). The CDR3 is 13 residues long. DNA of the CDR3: TGCAGTGCTAGAGAGGGGAGGGTGGAGACCCAGTACTTC. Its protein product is CSAREGRVETQYF.

The CDR3 DNA reads TGTGCCAGCAAAGCAGAAGCGGATGAAGCTTTCTTT. Translating it yields CASKAEADEAFF. The V gene is TRBV2, the J gene TRBJ1-1; no clear D. Trimming took off 7 bases at V and 7 bases at J, with 13 bases between the two ends. CDR3 length equals 12 residues. The V gene's germline CDR1 is SNHLY and CDR2 FYNNEI.

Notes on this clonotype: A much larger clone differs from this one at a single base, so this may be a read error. Written as DNA, the CDR3 is TGTGCCAGCAGTTCCGGTATTGGGGCCAACGTCCTGACTTTC. This sequence encodes CASSSGIGANVLTF. The chain uses TRBV12-3 or TRBV12-4 and TRBJ2-6; no firm D call. Trimming pared 4 bases from V and 3 bases from J, leaving 7 bases between. This CDR3 is 14 amino acids long.

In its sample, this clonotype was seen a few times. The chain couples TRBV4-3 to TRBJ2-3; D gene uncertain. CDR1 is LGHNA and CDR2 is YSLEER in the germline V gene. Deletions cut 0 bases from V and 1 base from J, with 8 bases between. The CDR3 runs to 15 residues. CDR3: CASSQEGKGTDTQYF. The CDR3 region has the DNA TGCGCCAGCAGCCAAGAAGGGAAGGGCACAGATACGCAGTATTTT.

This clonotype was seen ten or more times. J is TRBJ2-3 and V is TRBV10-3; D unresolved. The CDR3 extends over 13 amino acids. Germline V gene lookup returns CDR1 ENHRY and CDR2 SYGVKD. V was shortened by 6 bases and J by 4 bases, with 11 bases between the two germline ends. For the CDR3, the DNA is TGTGCCATCAGGACCCACCGGGCAGATACGCAGTATTTT. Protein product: CAIRTHRADTQYF.

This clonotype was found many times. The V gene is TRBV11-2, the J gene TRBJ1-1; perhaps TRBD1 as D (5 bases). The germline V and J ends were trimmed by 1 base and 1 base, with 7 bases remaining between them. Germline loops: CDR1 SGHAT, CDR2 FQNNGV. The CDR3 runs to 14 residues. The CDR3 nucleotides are TGTGCCAGCAGCTTAGGGGGCACGAACACTGAAGCTTTCTTT. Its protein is CASSLGGTNTEAFF.

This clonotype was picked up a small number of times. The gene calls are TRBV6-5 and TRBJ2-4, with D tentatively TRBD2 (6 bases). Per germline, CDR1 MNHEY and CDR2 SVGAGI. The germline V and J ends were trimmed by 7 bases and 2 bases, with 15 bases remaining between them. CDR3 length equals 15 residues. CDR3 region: CASTIGRGSKNIQYF. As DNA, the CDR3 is TGTGCCAGCACCATCGGTCGGGGGTCCAAAAACATTCAGTACTTC.

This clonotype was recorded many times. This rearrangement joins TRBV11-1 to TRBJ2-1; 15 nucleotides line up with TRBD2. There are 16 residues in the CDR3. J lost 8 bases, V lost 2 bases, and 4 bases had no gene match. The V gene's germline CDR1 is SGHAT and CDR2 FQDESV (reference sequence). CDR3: CASSLSGTSGGYEQFF. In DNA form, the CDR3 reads TGTGCCAGCAGCTTATCCGGGACTAGCGGGGGGTATGAGCAGTTCTTC.

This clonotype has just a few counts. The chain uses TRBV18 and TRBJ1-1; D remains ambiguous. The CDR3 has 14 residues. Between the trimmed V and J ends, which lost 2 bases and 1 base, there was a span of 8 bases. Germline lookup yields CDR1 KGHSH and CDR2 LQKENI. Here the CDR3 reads CASSPKVGNTEAFF. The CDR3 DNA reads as TGTGCCAGCTCACCAAAAGTGGGGAACACTGAAGCTTTCTTT.

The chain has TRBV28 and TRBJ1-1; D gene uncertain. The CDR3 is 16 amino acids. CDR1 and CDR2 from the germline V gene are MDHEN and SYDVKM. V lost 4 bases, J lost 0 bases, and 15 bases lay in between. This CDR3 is CASSYYYRQMNTEAFF. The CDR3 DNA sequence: TGTGCCAGCAGTTATTACTACCGCCAAATGAACACTGAAGCTTTCTTT. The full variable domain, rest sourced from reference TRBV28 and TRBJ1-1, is DVKVTQSSRYLVKRTGEKVFLECVQDMDHENMFWYRQDPGLGLRLIYFSYDVKMKEKGDIPEGYSVSREKKERFSLILESASTNQTSMYLCASSYYYRQMNTEAFFGQGTRLTVV.

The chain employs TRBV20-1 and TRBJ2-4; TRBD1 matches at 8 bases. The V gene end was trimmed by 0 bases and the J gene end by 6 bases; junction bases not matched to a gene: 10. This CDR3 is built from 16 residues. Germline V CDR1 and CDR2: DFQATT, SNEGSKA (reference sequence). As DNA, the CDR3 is TGCAGTGCTAGAGAGTGGGGGACAGGAGAAATAAACATTCAGTACTTC. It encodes CSAREWGTGEINIQYF.

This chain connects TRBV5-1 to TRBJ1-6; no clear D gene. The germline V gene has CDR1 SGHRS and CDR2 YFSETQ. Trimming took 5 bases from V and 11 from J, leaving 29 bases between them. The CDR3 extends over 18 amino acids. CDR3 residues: CASRLTRGRAGQNPPLHF. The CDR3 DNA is TGCGCCAGCAGGCTCACACGGGGAAGAGCTGGTCAAAATCCACCCCTCCACTTT.

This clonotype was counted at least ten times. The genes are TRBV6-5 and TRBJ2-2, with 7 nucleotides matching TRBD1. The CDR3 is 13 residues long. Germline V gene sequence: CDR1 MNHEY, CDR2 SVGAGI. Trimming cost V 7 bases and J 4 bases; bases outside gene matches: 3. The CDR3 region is CASTTGSTGELFF. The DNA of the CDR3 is TGTGCCAGCACGACAGGGAGCACCGGGGAGCTGTTTTTT.

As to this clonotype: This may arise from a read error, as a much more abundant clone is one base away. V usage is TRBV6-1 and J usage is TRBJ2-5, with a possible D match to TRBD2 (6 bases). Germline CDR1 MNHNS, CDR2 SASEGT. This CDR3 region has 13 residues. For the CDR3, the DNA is TGTGTCAGCAGTGCTAGCGCCCAAGAGACCCAGTACTTC. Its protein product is CVSSASAQETQYF.